These T cell receptor beta chains were read from a single sample in a study of Ad26.COV2.S vaccination and SARS-CoV-2 variants. Repertoires were generated with immunoSEQ multiplex PCR, while TCRdb's copy carries only in-frame clones and drops some. There are hundreds of thousands of clones in the sample; about 89% occur only once, and under 4% lies in the top ten. The sample was peripheral blood, taken in a trial of Ad26.COV2.S vaccine versus placebo. The receptors come from a person between 18 and 59 years old who received the Ad26.COV2.S COVID-19 vaccine or a placebo. CDR3s include the opening cysteine and the closing phenylalanine or tryptophan. Fields, in order: V gene, J gene, CDR3 protein.

TRBV13	TRBJ2-1	CASSLGVGIQFF
TRBV18	TRBJ2-7	CASSPGRDMSYEQYF
TRBV25-1	TRBJ1-2	CASSEWGQANYGYTF
TRBV15	TRBJ2-3	CATSRALAGASDTQYF
TRBV6-5	TRBJ1-3	CASRPGAPGNTIYF
TRBV5-1	TRBJ1-1	CASSLGGTGDEAFF
TRBV4-1	TRBJ2-1	CASSQVLSEQFF
TRBV25-1	TRBJ1-3	CASSLYSGNTIYF
TRBV2	TRBJ1-1	CARRGSNTEAFF
TRBV7-8	TRBJ2-7	CASSTLDEQYF
TRBV12-3/TRBV12-4	TRBJ1-2	CASSLTGSYGYTF
TRBV29-1	TRBJ1-1	CSVVNPGSATEAFF
TRBV5-3	TRBJ2-7	CATLYEQYF
TRBV10-1	TRBJ1-1	CASSRQPGMTTEAFF
TRBV5-1	TRBJ2-5	CASSWPHGGEETQYF
TRBV5-1	TRBJ1-6	CASSFSTGTGGNSPLHF
TRBV3-1/TRBV3-2	TRBJ2-2	CASSHLLAGDTGELFF
TRBV7-3	TRBJ1-1	CASSSGGTEAFF
TRBV6-5	TRBJ1-2	CASSYDRTRNYGYTF
TRBV29-1	TRBJ2-7	CSARTGAYEQYF
TRBV19	TRBJ2-3	CASSRGQGTTDTQYF
TRBV3-1/TRBV3-2	TRBJ2-3	CASSWTSGAPTDTQYF
TRBV28	TRBJ2-7	CASSLSPGTFYEQYF
TRBV1	TRBJ1-4	CTSSPPRTGGLVDHEKLFF
TRBV30	TRBJ2-3	CAWGAGLAGTDTQYF
TRBV14	TRBJ1-2	CASSRTGYGYTF
TRBV7-3	TRBJ2-3	CASSLAGTGGRDTQYF
TRBV7-9	TRBJ2-5	CASSLVGGLGETQYF
TRBV9	TRBJ1-5	CASIHASNQPQHF
TRBV19	TRBJ2-1	CASSIRYNEQFF
TRBV6-5	TRBJ1-2	CASSPPPPGDGYTF
TRBV27	TRBJ2-1	CASSPTYNEQFF
TRBV19	TRBJ2-2	CASSYVGFTGELFF
TRBV5-1	TRBJ1-6	CASSLVYGQGNVIPNSPLHF
TRBV10-2	TRBJ2-7	CASSQRTVSYEQYF
TRBV5-1	TRBJ2-7	CASSLGGGSSYEQYF
TRBV5-1	TRBJ1-2	CASSLAPDSSYGYTF
TRBV19	TRBJ1-4	CASSLLWPGLLPTTTNEKLFF
TRBV27	TRBJ2-7	CASSRAGPYEQYF
TRBV5-1	TRBJ2-3	CASSPAGSDTQYF
TRBV7-2	TRBJ1-3	CASSPTNFISGNTIYF
TRBV4-1	TRBJ2-1	CASSLYWRAENEQFF
TRBV3-1/TRBV3-2	TRBJ1-1	CASRLGGLNTEAFF
TRBV11-2	TRBJ1-2	CASSFPDRVGYTF
TRBV4-2	TRBJ2-7	CASSQDPTAGGSYEQYF
TRBV5-8	TRBJ1-1	CASSLWPNMNTEAFF
TRBV2	TRBJ1-2	CASSAGSTYGYTF
TRBV5-1	TRBJ1-4	CASTLLGTGNEKLFF
TRBV6-1	TRBJ1-3	CASSESGEVAGNTIYF